The clone carrying this T cell receptor (beta chain) was seen a few times. Its antigen is not known. Between the trimmed V and J ends, which lost 1 base and 7 bases, there was a span of 13 bases. Germline assignment: CDR1 LGHNA and CDR2 YNFKEQ. CDR3 size: 15 residues. Using immunoSEQ multiplex PCR, the repertoire was profiled, and TCRdb retains in-frame clones only, with some absent. The sample contains 150,000 to 200,000 clones, approximately 80% of which appear only once. This sample was included in a study of cytotoxic CD8 clonotypes in ibrutinib-treated CLL. Study in general: There were 10 to 11 relapsed/refractory patients and about 15 treatment-naive patients, and around 17 were IGHV unmutated.

General study findings and limits: Clonality went higher at ibrutinib response and then dropped back toward baseline at progression. The clonality rise at ibrutinib response reflected private clonotype expansion.

This clonotype was obtained from a human donor with chronic lymphocytic leukemia. The gene calls are TRBV4-2 and TRBJ1-4, with D perhaps matching TRBD1 (5 bases). Sequencing used PBMCs, obtained after 24 months of ibrutinib treatment. The DNA for the CDR3 is TGTGCCAGCAGCCAAGGAGGGGTTACGGGTGAAAAACTGTTTTTT. This sequence encodes CASSQGGVTGEKLFF.